This T cell receptor beta chain emerged from a study of blood T cells in healthy people across ages. Overall study results and limits: In these data, TCR beta diversity tracked strongly with naive T cell percentage.

As regards this clonotype: Its antigen is unknown.

Germline CDR1 LGHDT, CDR2 YNNKEL (reference sequence). Trimming removed 5 bases from V and 2 bases from J, with 25 bases in between. This CDR3 comprises 18 residues. The second PCR ran about 7 to 12 cycles with a sample-barcoded 5' primer and J-beta primers. TCRdb re-derived calls from the 5' RACE reads in MiXCR, one entry per CDR3 protein. This sample yields about 1.8 million distinct CDR3 sequences, of which 40% to 55% are seen a single time; around 2.1% belongs to the top ten. The chain combines TRBV3-1 with TRBJ2-7; perhaps D is TRBD1 or TRBD2 (5 bases each). The receptor's source is a woman in her thirties or forties in good health. Sequencing input: blood. The CDR3, as DNA: TGTGCCAGCAGCTTCCGCCGGAAGGGCTTACTAGGGGCCTACGAGCAGTACTTC. Translated: CASSFRRKGLLGAYEQYF.